Below, 29 T cell receptor beta chains from the same sample are listed, as sequenced in a study of T cell clones after liver transplantation. This table comes from immunoSEQ multiplex PCR, and its TCRdb copy is limited to in-frame clones, with some not included. The data show 50,000 to 60,000 clones, about 70% seen once. The specimen was CD4+ T cells from blood, collected at the roughly 16-month timepoint. Every receptor here comes from a human patient who received a liver transplant. The graft donor may be the source of some T cells.

Worth noting for this clone: The same CDR3 can be traced to other DNA sequences in this sample. The chain recombines TRBV19 with TRBJ1-5, with D unclear. CDR1 is LNHDA and CDR2 is SQIVND in the germline V gene (reference sequence). The CDR3 length is 14 residues. The germline V and J ends were trimmed by 3 bases and 1 base, with 7 bases remaining between them. In DNA form, the CDR3 reads TGTGCCAGTAGTATGCACATAAGCAATCAGCCCCAGCATTTT. Translation: CASSMHISNQPQHF.

The gene calls are TRBV11-2 and TRBJ2-4, with D unresolved. This CDR3 has 12 amino acids. V was pared by 1 base and J by 6 bases, with 4 bases between. Per germline, CDR1 SGHAT and CDR2 FQNNGV. The CDR3 nucleotides are TGTGCCAGCAGCTTAGGCGGAAACATTCAGTACTTC. Translating gives CASSLGGNIQYF.

V gene TRBV18 combines with J gene TRBJ1-1; maybe TRBD1 (5 bases). CDR3 size: 16 residues. In germline, CDR1 is KGHSH, CDR2 LQKENI. The V gene lost 2 bases and the J gene lost 5 bases, with 18 bases spanning the gap. The CDR3 region is CASSPTTMQGGTEAFF. The CDR3 DNA is TGTGCCAGCTCACCAACCACCATGCAGGGAGGGACTGAAGCTTTCTTT.

The J gene is TRBJ1-1, the V gene TRBV28; maybe TRBD1 (6 bases). Trimming removed 7 bases from V and 5 bases from J, with 20 bases in between. The germline gives CDR1 MDHEN, CDR2 SYDVKM. The CDR3 totals 15 residues. This chain's CDR3 is CASTPGKGVGTEAFF. The CDR3 nucleotides are TGTGCCAGCACCCCAGGGAAGGGGGTGGGTACTGAAGCTTTCTTT.

The CDR3 reads CASSHSRGGLAGLNEQFF. In nucleotides, the CDR3 is TGCGCCAGCAGTCACTCCCGAGGGGGACTAGCGGGGCTCAATGAGCAGTTCTTC. The chain couples TRBV4-3 to TRBJ2-1, with 13 bases lining up with TRBD2. CDR1 and CDR2 (germline): LGHNA, YSLEER. V lost 6 bases and J lost 6; bases outside the gene matches: 14. The CDR3 totals 18 residues.

This clone was seen a few times. This chain uses TRBV4-2 with TRBJ1-3, with D possibly being TRBD1 (6 bases). CDR1 and CDR2 (germline): LGHNA, YNFKEQ. The V end lost 1 base, the J end lost 4 bases, and 11 bases lay between the germline ends. The CDR3 consists of 15 residues. CDR3 sequence (DNA): TGTGCCAGCAGCCAAGTATCAGGGGTAGGAAACACCATATATTTT. Residues: CASSQVSGVGNTIYF.

V gene TRBV7-2 combines with J gene TRBJ1-2, with D unclear. This CDR3 spans 14 amino acids. The V end was cut by 5 bases, the J end by 0 bases, with 10 bases between. The V gene's germline CDR1 is SGHTA and CDR2 FQGNSA. CDR3 sequence: CASSVDPANYGYTF. In nucleotides, the CDR3 is TGTGCCAGCAGCGTCGACCCTGCTAACTATGGCTACACCTTC.

The sample holds a few counts of this clone. This sequence joins TRBV6-1 and TRBJ1-4; a possible D gene is TRBD1 (6 bases). The germline V and J ends were trimmed by 2 bases and 7 bases, with 14 bases remaining between them. The CDR3 has 15 residues. The germline gives CDR1 MNHNS, CDR2 SASEGT. The CDR3 coding sequence is TGTGCCAGCAGTGAACCGGGACACAGTAGTGAAAAACTGTTTTTT. Translation gives CASSEPGHSSEKLFF.

The gene calls are TRBV10-2 and TRBJ2-5; D may be TRBD1 or TRBD2 (5 bases each). CDR3 size: 12 residues. V was pared by 8 bases and J by 4 bases, with 11 bases between. Germline V CDR1 and CDR2: WSHSY, SAAADI. CDR3 nucleotide sequence: TGCGCCAGCGAGGGGTCTGGAGAGACCCAGTACTTC. Translating it yields CASEGSGETQYF.

The rearrangement uses TRBV5-1 and TRBJ2-1, with TRBD2 matching over 7 bases. Trimming took 4 bases from V and 5 from J; bases not matched to a gene: 12. The CDR3 is 16 amino acids. The germline CDR1 and CDR2 sequences are SGHRS and YFSETQ. CDR3 coding DNA: TGCGCCAGCAGCGACCGTCCTAGCGGAGGCGACAATGAGCAGTTCTTC. This encodes CASSDRPSGGDNEQFF.

J is TRBJ2-1 and V is TRBV5-1, with D possibly TRBD2 on 5 matching bases. This CDR3 is 20 amino acids long. The V gene's germline CDR1 is SGHRS and CDR2 YFSETQ. V lost 0 bases, J lost 6 bases, and 28 bases lay in between. Written as DNA, the CDR3 is TGCGCCAGCAGCTTGGCGGGGTCCTTTGAAGGCTTCACCCCACTCAATGAGCAGTTCTTC. As protein: CASSLAGSFEGFTPLNEQFF. Variable domain in full (rest from reference TRBV5-1 and TRBJ2-1): KAGVTQTPRYLIKTRGQQVTLSCSPISGHRSVSWYQQTPGQGLQFLFEYFSETQRNKGNFPGRFSGRQFSNSRSEMNVSTLELGDSALYLCASSLAGSFEGFTPLNEQFFGPGTRLTVL.

This clone has only a few counts. This chain connects TRBV11-3 to TRBJ2-5; a possible D gene is TRBD1 (5 bases). The germline V gene encodes CDR1 SGHNT and CDR2 YENEEA. The CDR3 consists of 16 residues. V was clipped by 0 bases and J by 5 bases, with 16 bases between them. The CDR3: CASSLEQGGTGETQYF. CDR3 sequence (DNA): TGTGCCAGCAGCTTAGAGCAGGGCGGTACTGGGGAGACCCAGTACTTC.

The rearrangement links TRBV2 to TRBJ2-7; a weak D match, TRBD2 (5 bases). Trimming took 2 bases from V and 6 from J, leaving 11 bases between them. The CDR3 runs to 13 residues. CDR1 and CDR2 (germline): SNHLY, FYNNEI. The CDR3 DNA follows: TGTGCCAGCAGTGAAATGCCTCGGGGCGAGCAGTACGTC. Protein product: CASSEMPRGEQYV.

V gene TRBV19 combines with J gene TRBJ2-1; TRBD2 aligns across 16 bases. This CDR3 has 17 residues. Germline CDR1 LNHDA, CDR2 SQIVND (reference sequence). The CDR3 sequence: CASGGLAGGEAYNEQFF. DNA for the CDR3: TGTGCGAGTGGGGGACTAGCGGGAGGGGAGGCCTACAATGAGCAGTTCTTC. The full variable domain, rest sourced from reference TRBV19 and TRBJ2-1, is DGGITQSPKYLFRKEGQNVTLSCEQNLNHDAMYWYRQDPGQGLRLIYYSQIVNDFQKGDIAEGYSVSREKKESFPLTVTSAQKNPTAFYLCASGGLAGGEAYNEQFFGPGTRLTVL.

This clone has only a few counts. This chain uses TRBV7-2 with TRBJ1-6; unclear D gene. CDR3 length: 15 amino acids. Germline V gene data show CDR1 as SGHTA and CDR2 as FQGNSA. V was clipped by 5 bases and J by 7 bases, with 15 bases between them. The DNA for the CDR3 is TGTGCCAGCAGCCCCTTAAGGACGGTAAATTCACCCCTCCACTTT. It is translated as CASSPLRTVNSPLHF.

This chain joins TRBV6-1 and TRBJ1-5; D may be TRBD1 (5 bases). The V gene lost 4 bases and the J gene lost 7 bases, with 14 bases spanning the gap. This CDR3 has 14 amino acids. Germline CDR1 reads MNHNS; CDR2 reads SASEGT. CDR3 bases: TGTGCCAGCAGTGGGTCCGGGGCGGGGCAGCCCCAGCATTTT. It codes for CASSGSGAGQPQHF.

This clone turned up a few times. The rearrangement links TRBV6-5 to TRBJ1-2; TRBD1 matches 9 bases. This CDR3 region has 13 residues. Trimming cost V 8 bases and J 4 bases; bases outside gene matches: 5. Germline V gene data show CDR1 as MNHEY and CDR2 as SVGAGI. The CDR3 DNA reads TGTGCCAGCCTCGGACAGGGGAGCTATGGCTACACCTTC. Translating it yields CASLGQGSYGYTF.

V and J are TRBV2 and TRBJ2-1; 7 positions match TRBD2. V trimming: 7 bases; J trimming: 6 bases; junction bases outside the gene matches: 12. The CDR3 is 15 amino acids. Germline V lookup: CDR1 SNHLY, CDR2 FYNNEI. CDR3 loop: CASMMGTSAGNEQFF. CDR3 nucleotide sequence: TGTGCCAGCATGATGGGAACTAGCGCTGGCAATGAGCAGTTCTTC.

V is TRBV7-2 and J is TRBJ2-2; TRBD1 or TRBD2 may be the D gene (5 bases each). Trimming removed 0 bases from V and 7 bases from J, with 6 bases in between. The germline V gene encodes CDR1 SGHTA and CDR2 FQGNSA. The CDR3 is made up of 13 amino acids. Written as DNA, the CDR3 is TGTGCCAGCAGCTTAGCGAGGGGCGGGGAGCTGTTTTTT. This gives the protein CASSLARGGELFF.

This clone has a single count. The rearrangement uses TRBV7-2 and TRBJ1-6, with a possible D match to TRBD1 (5 bases). In germline, CDR1 is SGHTA, CDR2 FQGNSA. CDR3 length equals 12 residues. Trimming took 2 bases from V and 11 from J, leaving 7 bases between them. CDR3 sequence: CASSLRQTPLHF. DNA for the CDR3: TGTGCCAGCAGCTTAAGACAGACACCCCTCCACTTT.

This clone showed up just once. The chain is built from TRBV11-3 and TRBJ1-2; no firm D call. The CDR3 sequence is 14 residues long. V shed 3 bases and J shed 8 bases, with 16 bases lying between them. Germline CDR1 is SGHNT and CDR2 is YENEEA. The CDR3 loop reads CASSLNPSHEGYTF. The CDR3 nucleotides read TGTGCCAGCAGCTTGAACCCTTCGCACGAGGGCTACACCTTC.

The chain has TRBV5-4 and TRBJ2-3; possible D gene TRBD2, 6 bases. V dropped 5 bases and J dropped 1 base, with 14 bases sitting between them. This CDR3 is 15 amino acids long. CDR1 is SGHNT, CDR2 YYREEE, per germline (reference sequence). The CDR3 reads CASREGRSRTDTQYF. CDR3 DNA sequence: TGTGCCAGCAGGGAGGGGCGTTCTCGCACAGATACGCAGTATTTT.

The V call is TRBV6-6, the J call TRBJ1-6; D possibly corresponds to TRBD1 (6 bases). The CDR3 totals 14 residues. Trimming shortened V by 4 bases and J by 6 bases, and 10 bases separated the two germline ends. Germline CDR1 reads MNHNY; CDR2 reads SVGAGI (reference sequence). The DNA of the CDR3 is TGTGCCAGCAGTTCGACAGGTGGTAATTCACCCCTCCACTTT. The encoded protein is CASSSTGGNSPLHF.

The rearrangement uses TRBV27 and TRBJ1-1; weak D call: TRBD1 (5 bases). Trimming removed 11 bases at V and 3 bases at J, with 31 bases between. Germline CDR1 MNHEY, CDR2 SMNVEV (reference sequence). The CDR3 spans 18 residues. The CDR3 coding sequence is TGTGCCCTCCCGGGAAGGACACCGGGGCTGTTGTTGGACACTGAAGCTTTCTTT. Its translation is CALPGRTPGLLLDTEAFF.

The chain carries TRBV7-2 and TRBJ2-7; 7 nucleotides match TRBD2. This CDR3 has 16 amino acids. The junction had 9 bases not matched to a gene; V was cut back by 2 bases and J by 2 bases. Germline CDR1 and CDR2: SGHTA and FQGNSA. The CDR3 here is CASSLSRETMTYEQYV. CDR3 nucleotides: TGTGCCAGCAGCTTATCGCGGGAGACCATGACCTACGAGCAGTACGTC.

The J gene is TRBJ1-5, the V gene TRBV28, with 10 bases aligning to TRBD1. V trimming: 10 bases; J trimming: 7 bases; junction bases outside the gene matches: 7. CDR1 is MDHEN and CDR2 is SYDVKM in the germline V gene. CDR3 length equals 13 residues. CDR3: CATAGQGDQPQHF. DNA for the CDR3: TGTGCCACCGCAGGACAGGGGGACCAGCCCCAGCATTTT. Supplemented by reference TRBV28 and TRBJ1-5, the full variable domain reads DVKVTQSSRYLVKRTGEKVFLECVQDMDHENMFWYRQDPGLGLRLIYFSYDVKMKEKGDIPEGYSVSREKKERFSLILESASTNQTSMYLCATAGQGDQPQHFGDGTRLSIL.

This clone has just one count. V gene TRBV30 combines with J gene TRBJ1-2; D is uncertain. V was shortened by 1 base and J by 0 bases, with 9 bases between the two germline ends. The CDR3 spans 14 residues. Germline-derived CDR1 and CDR2 are GTSNPN and SVGIG (reference sequence). The CDR3 protein is CAWSDRTSNYGYTF. CDR3 bases: TGTGCCTGGAGTGACCGCACTTCTAACTATGGCTACACCTTC. Based on the CDR3 plus reference TRBV30 and TRBJ1-2, the full variable domain is SQTIHQWPATLVQPVGSPLSLECTVEGTSNPNLYWYRQAAGRGLQLLFYSVGIGQISSEVPQNLSASRPQDRQFILSSKKLLLSDSGFYLCAWSDRTSNYGYTFGSGTRLTVV.

This clone was seen many times. The CDR3 nucleotides read TGTGCCAGCAGCTCGATGGGGCCGTCTTCCTATGGCTACACCTTC. As protein: CASSSMGPSSYGYTF. The V and J genes are TRBV13 and TRBJ1-2; D might be TRBD1 (5 bases). CDR3 length: 15 amino acids. Germline CDR1 is PRHDT and CDR2 is FYEKMQ (reference sequence). The V gene lost 4 bases and the J gene lost 4 bases, with 16 bases spanning the gap.

In its sample, this clone was seen a few times. This chain's CDR3 is CAWRSEAGPGSPLHF. The CDR3 nucleotides read TGTGCCTGGAGGTCGGAGGCAGGACCAGGTTCACCCCTCCACTTT. This rearrangement joins TRBV30 to TRBJ1-6; D unresolved. Per germline, CDR1 GTSNPN and CDR2 SVGIG (reference sequence). V shed 3 bases and J shed 9 bases, with 18 bases lying between them. CDR3 length: 15 residues.